The 19 T cell receptor beta chains below were found in one sample sequenced in a study of blood T cell repertoires in COVID-19. Clones were sequenced by immunoSEQ multiplex PCR, and TCRdb holds only the in-frame ones, with some missing. This table has nearly 35,000 clones, around 86% appearing once. Sample: peripheral blood. The receptors here all came from a man between 65 and 85 years old with acute or convalescent COVID-19.

The J gene is TRBJ1-2, the V gene TRBV7-9; 8 bases line up with TRBD1. The CDR3 runs 15 residues. The V gene's germline CDR1 is SEHNR and CDR2 FQNEAQ (reference sequence). Unmatched junction bases numbered 7, after V lost 5 bases and J lost 2 bases. Written as DNA, the CDR3 is TGTGCCAGCAGCCTAGGGACAGGAGGGAACTATGGCTACACCTTC. Protein: CASSLGTGGNYGYTF.

The V call is TRBV6-1, the J call TRBJ2-1; 13 nucleotides align to TRBD2. The length of the CDR3 is 18 residues. The J segment lost 4 bases and the V segment lost 3 bases, leaving 9 bases of the junction unmatched. In germline, CDR1 is MNHNS, CDR2 SASEGT. The CDR3 DNA reads TGTGCCAGCAGTGACAGGACTAGCGGGGGCCCCCCTTACAATGAGCAGTTCTTC. The encoded protein is CASSDRTSGGPPYNEQFF.

The genes are TRBV30 and TRBJ1-5, with D possibly matching TRBD1 (5 bases). The V end lost 2 bases, the J end lost 6 bases, and 20 bases lay between the germline ends. The CDR3 runs to 16 residues. CDR1 GTSNPN and CDR2 SVGIG come from the germline V gene (reference sequence). The CDR3 nucleotides are TGTGCCTGGAGTCCACGGGTAAGGCAGGGTCGTCAGCCCCAGCATTTT. This gives the protein CAWSPRVRQGRQPQHF.

The CDR3 nucleotides are TGCAGTGCTAGTGGGGTAACAGGGGGCTCGGAGGTGAACACTGAAGCTTTCTTT. Amino acid sequence: CSASGVTGGSEVNTEAFF. The chain carries TRBV20-1 and TRBJ1-1, with TRBD1 identical over 9 bases. Germline CDR1 DFQATT, CDR2 SNEGSKA (reference sequence). With 3 bases clipped from V and 0 bases from J, the junction kept 14 bases outside the gene matches. This CDR3 is built from 18 residues.

The chain employs TRBV29-1 and TRBJ2-3; TRBD1 agrees at 8 bases. CDR3 length: 13 amino acids. The germline gives CDR1 SQVTM, CDR2 ANQGSEA. J lost 5 bases, V lost 7 bases, and 8 bases had no gene match. For the CDR3, the DNA is TGCAGCGCCACCAGGGGGCGAGGAGATACGCAGTATTTT. It encodes CSATRGRGDTQYF.

The rearrangement links TRBV4-2 to TRBJ1-2, with TRBD1 identical over 8 bases. Germline CDR1 reads LGHNA; CDR2 reads YNFKEQ. This CDR3 region has 15 residues. With 1 base clipped from V and 2 bases from J, the junction kept 3 bases outside the gene matches. The CDR3 coding sequence is TGTGCCAGCAGCCAAGTACAGGGGGAGAACTATGGCTACACCTTC. Translating it yields CASSQVQGENYGYTF.

This clone was seen just once. CDR3 region: CAWSDSSQPQHF. CDR3 DNA: TGTGCCTGGAGTGACTCTAGTCAGCCCCAGCATTTT. The chain employs TRBV30 and TRBJ1-5; D is ambiguous. This CDR3 region has 12 residues. Germline CDR1 reads GTSNPN; CDR2 reads SVGIG (reference sequence). V lost 1 base to trimming and J lost 6 bases, with 7 bases between them.

V gene TRBV21-1 combines with J gene TRBJ2-7; the table's D call TRBD1 went unverified against the DNA. TRBV21-1 constitutes a pseudogene. CDR3 size: 13 residues. The CDR3 region has the DNA TGTGCCAGCACCGTGGGCTTGTCCTACGAGCAGTACTTC. Translated: CASTVGLSYEQYF.

The gene calls are TRBV18 and TRBJ2-7, with a possible D match to TRBD2 (6 bases). With 6 bases removed from V and 4 bases from J, the gap between germline ends came to 13 bases. The germline V gene encodes CDR1 KGHSH and CDR2 LQKENI. There are 13 residues in the CDR3. This CDR3 reads CASSHYGTYEQYF. The CDR3, as DNA: TGTGCCAGCTCGCACTATGGGACTTACGAGCAGTACTTC.

The chain recombines TRBV11-2 with TRBJ1-4; D is ambiguous. Germline CDR1 reads SGHAT; CDR2 reads FQNNGV. V dropped 3 bases and J dropped 7 bases, with 9 bases sitting between them. The CDR3 extends over 13 amino acids. CDR3 coding DNA: TGTGCCAGCAGCTTCAGTGAGGGTGAAAAACTGTTTTTT. Translation: CASSFSEGEKLFF.

The count of this clone is one. The rearrangement links TRBV6-1 to TRBJ1-4, with D hard to call. The V end lost 2 bases, the J end lost 7 bases, and 20 bases lay between the germline ends. Looked up from germline, CDR1 is MNHNS and CDR2 is SASEGT. The CDR3 is 17 amino acids. The CDR3 coding sequence is TGTGCCAGCAGTGAACTAATAGGATCACTACGTGGTGAAAAACTGTTTTTT. Its protein is CASSELIGSLRGEKLFF.

V usage is TRBV18 and J usage is TRBJ2-5; 9 bases map to TRBD1. Germline CDR1 is KGHSH and CDR2 is LQKENI. The CDR3 consists of 16 residues. Trimming took 4 bases from V and 5 from J; bases not matched to a gene: 11. The CDR3 is CASSQTTGGAWETQYF. In nucleotides, the CDR3 is TGTGCCAGCTCACAAACAACAGGGGGCGCTTGGGAGACCCAGTACTTC.

V and J are TRBV6-6 and TRBJ1-1; 8 bases line up with TRBD1. Trimming removed 7 bases from V and 0 bases from J; junction bases left unmatched: 4. This CDR3 contains 14 residues. The V gene's germline CDR1 is MNHNY and CDR2 SVGAGI (reference sequence). This chain's CDR3 is CASTRQGLNTEAFF. In DNA, the CDR3 is TGTGCCAGCACTAGACAGGGGTTGAACACTGAAGCTTTCTTT.

The chain has TRBV18 and TRBJ2-1; the D is unclear. Germline values: CDR1 KGHSH, CDR2 LQKENI. The CDR3 runs to 12 residues. Trimming removed 6 bases at V and 6 bases at J, with 9 bases between. DNA for the CDR3: TGTGCCAGCTCGCCCGGTGCCAATGAGCAGTTCTTC. Residues: CASSPGANEQFF.

The chain joins TRBV27 to TRBJ2-3; D unclear. V was cut by 6 bases and J by 5 bases, with 6 bases left in between. The germline V gene has CDR1 MNHEY and CDR2 SMNVEV (reference sequence). CDR3 length: 11 residues. CDR3 amino acids: CASRRGDTQYF. DNA for the CDR3: TGTGCCAGCAGGCGCGGAGATACGCAGTATTTT.

On this clone: This CDR3 is also generated by other DNA sequences in the sample. J is TRBJ2-1 and V is TRBV7-2, with 9 bases identical to TRBD1. CDR1 and CDR2 (germline): SGHTA, FQGNSA. V shed 1 base, J shed 15 bases, and the junction held 13 bases outside the gene matches. The CDR3 has 15 residues. The CDR3: CASSLDLGQGKGWFF. Written as DNA, the CDR3 is TGTGCCAGCAGCTTAGATTTAGGACAGGGGAAAGGTTGGTTCTTC. The entire variable domain, with the rest obtained from reference TRBV7-2 and TRBJ2-1, is as follows: GAGVSQSPSNKVTEKGKDVELRCDPISGHTALYWYRQSLGQGLEFLIYFQGNSAPDKSGLPSDRFSAERTGGSVSTLTIQRTQQEDSAVYLCASSLDLGQGKGWFFGPGTRLTVL.

This sequence joins TRBV12-5 and TRBJ2-7; perhaps TRBD2 as D (5 bases). The germline V gene encodes CDR1 LGHNT and CDR2 FRNRAP. This CDR3 contains 13 residues. The V end lost 6 bases, the J end lost 0 bases, and 9 bases lay between the germline ends. CDR3 residues: CASGRGYSYEQYF. CDR3 nucleotide sequence: TGTGCTAGTGGCCGGGGTTACTCCTACGAGCAGTACTTC.

The chain combines TRBV30 with TRBJ2-2; 8 bases agree with TRBD2. V dropped 3 bases and J dropped 2; count of bases not matched to a gene: 5. CDR3 length: 15 residues. Per germline, CDR1 GTSNPN and CDR2 SVGIG (reference sequence). The CDR3: CAWSGLAGNTGELFF. The CDR3 DNA reads as TGTGCCTGGAGCGGCCTAGCGGGTAACACCGGGGAGCTGTTTTTT.

The V gene is TRBV4-3, the J gene TRBJ2-3; D is perhaps TRBD2 (6 bases). Trimming took 0 bases from V and 7 from J, leaving 8 bases between them. The CDR3 contains 13 residues. Germline CDR1 and CDR2: LGHNA and YSLEER. The CDR3 sequence is CASSQEGRHTQYF. CDR3 nucleotide sequence: TGCGCCAGCAGCCAAGAGGGGAGGCATACGCAGTATTTT.